The subject of this entry is one T cell receptor (beta chain). What it binds is not known. The source of the sample is a study of long-term antiretroviral therapy in people with HIV. Assay version v3.0 of immunoSEQ was used, and it was run at survey level. Assay used: immunoSEQ multiplex PCR; TCRdb lists only in-frame clones, some missing. Among 25,000 to 35,000 clones, approximately 88% were seen once, and the ten largest hold around 4%. Whole-study findings and limits: Adherence to ART, viral resistance and therapy changes lacked any data. Blood specimens, gathered between the mid-2000s and the late 2010s, were possibly obtained under older ART regimens. Clones showing expansion before ART dominated the repertoire at all time points. After ART, diversity increased yet remained lower than transplant donor controls.

Germline CDR1 SGDLS, CDR2 YYNGEE. Trimming removed 1 base at V and 4 bases at J, with 15 bases between. The CDR3 is 16 residues long. This clonotype was sampled from a woman in her late teens or twenties with HIV. The sequencing used unsorted PBMCs, collected 0.5 years after starting antiretroviral therapy. The chain couples TRBV9 to TRBJ2-1, with no clear D. CDR3 sequence: CASSVLALGLYNEQFF. DNA for the CDR3: TGTGCCAGCAGCGTATTGGCTCTTGGGTTGTACAATGAGCAGTTCTTC.